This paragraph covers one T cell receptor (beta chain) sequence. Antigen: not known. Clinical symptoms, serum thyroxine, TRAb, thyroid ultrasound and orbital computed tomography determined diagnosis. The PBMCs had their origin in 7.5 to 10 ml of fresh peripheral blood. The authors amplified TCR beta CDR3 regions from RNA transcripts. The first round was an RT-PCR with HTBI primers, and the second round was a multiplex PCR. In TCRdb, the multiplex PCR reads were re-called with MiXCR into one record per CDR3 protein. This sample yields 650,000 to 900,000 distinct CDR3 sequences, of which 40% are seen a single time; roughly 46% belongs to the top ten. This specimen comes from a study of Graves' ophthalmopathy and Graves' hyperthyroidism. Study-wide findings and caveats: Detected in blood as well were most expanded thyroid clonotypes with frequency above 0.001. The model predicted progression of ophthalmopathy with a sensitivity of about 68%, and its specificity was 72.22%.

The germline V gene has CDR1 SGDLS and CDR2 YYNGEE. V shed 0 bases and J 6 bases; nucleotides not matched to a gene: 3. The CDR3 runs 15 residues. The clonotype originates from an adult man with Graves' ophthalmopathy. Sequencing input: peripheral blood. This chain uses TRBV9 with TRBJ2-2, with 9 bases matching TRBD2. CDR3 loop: CASSVVGLAAGELFF. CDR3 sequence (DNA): TGTGCCAGCAGCGTAGTGGGACTAGCCGCCGGGGAGCTGTTTTTT.